The 5 T cell receptor beta chains given below trace back to one sample, sequenced in a study of post-analysis software for immune sequencing data. These TCRs are of unknown antigen specificity. Study-level results: Patients used about 5 TRBV segments, including TRBV5-6, TRBV5-1 and TRBV20-1, more often than controls.

Researchers reported that TCR beta cDNA libraries carried unique molecular identifiers. TCRdb re-derived calls from the PCR reads in MiXCR, one entry per CDR3 protein. Of about 210,000 distinct CDR3 sequences detected, approximately 28% appear once; the ten largest clones hold approximately 3.6%. Sample: blood. These receptors were collected from a girl aged 2 to 17 with multiple sclerosis.

The chain combines TRBV6-5 with TRBJ2-4; no clear D gene. The DNA end favors TRBJ2-7, so the J call may be wrong. Per germline, CDR1 MNHEY and CDR2 SVGAGI. The CDR3 has 13 amino acids. The CDR3 region is CASSYSGAYEQYF. CDR3 nucleotides: TGTGCCAGCAGTTACAGTGGGGCCTACGAGCAGTACTTC.

V is TRBV24-1 and J is TRBJ1-4; 8 bases match TRBD1. V shed 7 bases, J shed 8 bases, and the junction held 8 bases outside the gene matches. Germline CDR1 is KGHDR and CDR2 is SFDVKD. This CDR3 has 14 residues. The CDR3 protein is CATSSGQGAEKLFF. The CDR3 DNA reads TGTGCCACCAGCTCCGGACAGGGAGCGGAAAAACTGTTTTTT.

A note on this clonotype: One base away lies a much larger clone, so this may be a sequencing read error. V gene TRBV6-5 combines with J gene TRBJ2-6; the D gene is possibly TRBD1 (5 bases). The CDR3 contains 14 residues. The V gene's germline CDR1 is MNHEY and CDR2 SVGAGI. CDR3 sequence: CASAHYSGANVPTF. The CDR3 DNA is TGTGCCAGTGCCCATTACTCTGGGGCCAACGTCCCGACTTTC.

Concerning this clonotype itself: This may be a read error, as it is one base from a much larger clone. The chain joins TRBV28 to TRBJ2-7, with a weak D call TRBD1 (6 bases). CDR3 length equals 14 residues. The germline V gene has CDR1 MDHEN and CDR2 SYDVKM. Here the CDR3 reads CAGSPQGSYYEQYF. The DNA for the CDR3 is TGTGCCGGCAGTCCTCAGGGGTCGTACTACGAGCAGTACTTC.

This clonotype came up a few times. The chain carries TRBV18 and TRBJ2-2; D unclear. Germline assignment: CDR1 KGHSH and CDR2 LQKENI. Trimming pared 4 bases from V and 4 bases from J, leaving 7 bases between. The CDR3 is 13 residues long. CDR3 nucleotide sequence: TGTGCCAGCTCACTTTCCTCCACCGGGGAGCTGTTTTTT. Translating it yields CASSLSSTGELFF.